The 4 T cell receptor beta chains below were found in one sample sequenced in a study of blood T cell repertoires in COVID-19. Sequencing used immunoSEQ multiplex PCR; TCRdb keeps in-frame clones, though not all of them. The table shows 100,000 or so clones, with around 80% occurring only once. The specimen sequenced was peripheral blood. The source of these receptors is a woman older than 75 with acute or convalescent COVID-19.

The chain uses TRBV2 and TRBJ2-1; 11 bases align to TRBD2. V lost 6 bases, J lost 4 bases, and 14 bases stayed unmatched. Per the germline V gene, CDR1 is SNHLY and CDR2 is FYNNEI. This CDR3 has 18 residues. CDR3 loop: CASSALGIAGGNYNEQFF. The CDR3 DNA reads TGTGCCAGCAGCGCCCTTGGCATAGCGGGAGGGAATTACAATGAGCAGTTCTTC.

The V call is TRBV5-4, the J call TRBJ2-5, with TRBD1 matching over 9 bases. The germline V gene encodes CDR1 SGHNT and CDR2 YYREEE (reference sequence). The CDR3 is 14 residues long. Trimming took 6 bases from V and 2 from J; bases not matched to a gene: 5. CDR3 sequence reads: CASTTGGIQETQYF. CDR3 DNA: TGTGCCAGCACCACAGGGGGCATACAAGAGACCCAGTACTTC.

The chain has TRBV6-5 and TRBJ2-2, with 9 bases fitting TRBD2. CDR1 MNHEY and CDR2 SVGAGI come from the germline V gene. V was pared by 6 bases and J by 7 bases, with 9 bases of the junction left unmatched. This CDR3 is built from 15 residues. Here the CDR3 reads CASRTVGTSIGELFF. The CDR3, as DNA: TGTGCCAGCAGGACGGTGGGGACTAGCATCGGGGAGCTGTTTTTT.

The rearrangement joins TRBV5-4 to TRBJ2-5; no clear D gene. Between the trimmed V and J ends, which lost 2 bases and 5 bases, there was a span of 10 bases. CDR1 is SGHNT and CDR2 is YYREEE in the germline V gene (reference sequence). This CDR3 region has 13 residues. The chain's CDR3 is CASSFSSRETQYF. The CDR3 nucleotides are TGTGCCAGCAGCTTCTCTAGTCGGGAGACCCAGTACTTC.